What follows are 24 T cell receptor beta chains derived from one specimen sequenced in a study of a mutant IDH1 vaccine in newly diagnosed glioma. Documented time point: week 47, end of study. Vaccination used 300 ug of mutant IDH1 20-mer peptide per dose, with topical imiquimod. These receptors' targets are unknown. Here immunoSEQ multiplex PCR was the method, and the copy in TCRdb shows in-frame clones only, minus some. This sample has 75,000 to 95,000 clones; about 90% occur once, and the top ten carry approximately 0.8%. Here the sequenced sample was PBMCs, taken from a glioma patient whose treatment included an IDH1 peptide vaccine. These TCRs come from a woman between 50 and 59 years old with glioma.

In its sample, this clone was seen a few times. The chain joins TRBV28 to TRBJ1-1; D call uncertain. Trimming shortened V by 6 bases and J by 0 bases, and 5 bases separated the two germline ends. This CDR3 is built from 12 residues. The germline V gene encodes CDR1 MDHEN and CDR2 SYDVKM. The CDR3 spells CASRGVNTEAFF. Here the CDR3 DNA reads TGTGCCAGCAGGGGAGTGAACACTGAAGCTTTCTTT.

This clone has a handful of counts. The chain joins TRBV28 to TRBJ2-7, with D uncertain. V lost 2 bases and J 5 bases, leaving 4 bases between the germline ends. Germline CDR1 and CDR2: MDHEN and SYDVKM. This CDR3 has 11 amino acids. This CDR3 is CASSLRDEQYF. In DNA, the CDR3 is TGTGCCAGCAGTTTACGGGACGAGCAGTACTTC. Combining the CDR3 with reference TRBV28 and TRBJ2-7 gives the whole variable domain DVKVTQSSRYLVKRTGEKVFLECVQDMDHENMFWYRQDPGLGLRLIYFSYDVKMKEKGDIPEGYSVSREKKERFSLILESASTNQTSMYLCASSLRDEQYFGPGTRLTVT.

The chain uses TRBV5-6 and TRBJ1-4, with 9 bases fitting TRBD1. The germline V gene encodes CDR1 SGHDT and CDR2 YYEEEE. The V and J ends lost 4 bases and 6 bases, in that order; junction bases with no gene match: 4. The CDR3 totals 14 residues. The CDR3, as DNA: TGTGCCAGCAGCCTACAGGGGGCCGATGAAAAACTGTTTTTT. This gives the protein CASSLQGADEKLFF.

The chain carries TRBV10-1 and TRBJ2-2; D unclear. This CDR3 has 13 residues. Germline V CDR1 and CDR2: WNHNN, SYGVQD (reference sequence). V was shortened by 2 bases and J by 5 bases, with 6 bases between the two germline ends. CDR3 in amino acids: CASSERPTGELFF. The CDR3, as DNA: TGCGCCAGCAGTGAGAGGCCGACCGGGGAGCTGTTTTTT.

The V call is TRBV19, the J call TRBJ2-7; 10 positions match TRBD2. Germline V lookup: CDR1 LNHDA, CDR2 SQIVND (reference sequence). The trim removed 6 bases at V and 0 bases at J, leaving 5 bases unmatched. The CDR3 contains 15 residues. CDR3 coding DNA: TGTGCCAGTAGCCAAACTAGCGGGGCCTCCTACGAGCAGTACTTC. It encodes CASSQTSGASYEQYF.

The rearrangement links TRBV7-9 to TRBJ1-5; D gene uncertain. The CDR3 extends over 10 amino acids. Trimming took 8 bases from V and 5 from J, leaving 4 bases between them. From germline, CDR1 is SEHNR and CDR2 FQNEAQ (reference sequence). The CDR3 sequence: CASGDQPQHF. The CDR3 nucleotides are TGTGCCAGCGGGGATCAGCCCCAGCATTTT. Drawing the rest from reference TRBV7-9 and TRBJ1-5, the complete variable domain is DTGVSQNPRHKITKRGQNVTFRCDPISEHNRLYWYRQTLGQGPEFLTYFQNEAQLEKSRLLSDRFSAERPKGSFSTLEIQRTEQGDSAMYLCASGDQPQHFGDGTRLSIL.

The CDR3 is CASSQSRQRNTEAFF. The CDR3 nucleotides are TGTGCCAGCAGCCAATCAAGACAGAGAAACACTGAAGCTTTCTTT. The chain joins TRBV16 to TRBJ1-1, with a possible D match to TRBD1 (5 bases). This CDR3 is 15 amino acids long. V was trimmed by 0 bases and J by 2 bases, leaving 10 bases between them. CDR1 is KGHSY, CDR2 FQNENV, per germline.

J is TRBJ1-1 and V is TRBV6-6, with 12 bases fitting TRBD1. This CDR3 comprises 15 residues. V was pared by 5 bases and J by 3 bases, with 4 bases of the junction left unmatched. Germline-derived CDR1 and CDR2 are MNHNY and SVGAGI (reference sequence). The CDR3 region has the DNA TGTGCCAGCAGTAGCCGGGACAGGGGGCACACTGAAGCTTTCTTT. Translated, it gives CASSSRDRGHTEAFF.

V and J are TRBV7-9 and TRBJ1-5; no firm D call. The germline V gene encodes CDR1 SEHNR and CDR2 FQNEAQ (reference sequence). V dropped 5 bases and J dropped 5 bases, with 7 bases sitting between them. CDR3 length: 12 residues. The CDR3 DNA follows: TGTGCCAGCAGCCGTGATCATCAGCCCCAGCATTTT. This codes for CASSRDHQPQHF.

A remark on this clone: One end of the junction fails to match germline, which may point to a read error. The gene calls are TRBV7-7 and TRBJ2-1; no reliable D call. The CDR3 is made up of 15 amino acids. In germline, CDR1 is SSHAT, CDR2 FNYEAQ (reference sequence). The CDR3 here is CASSLTGGRHNEQFF. In DNA, the CDR3 is TGTGCTAGCAGCTTAACCGGCGGCAGGCACAATGAGCAGTTCTTC.

The chain is built from TRBV5-1 and TRBJ2-7, with 10 bases fitting TRBD1. This CDR3 is built from 14 residues. J gave up 4 bases and V 2 bases, and 3 bases lay outside the gene matches. The V gene's germline CDR1 is SGHRS and CDR2 YFSETQ. CDR3 in DNA: TGCGCCAGCAGCTTCAGACAGGGGGCTTACGAGCAGTACTTC. It is translated as CASSFRQGAYEQYF.

The rearrangement uses TRBV9 and TRBJ2-3, with D tentatively TRBD1 or TRBD2 (5 bases each). Trimming took 2 bases from V and 0 from J, leaving 10 bases between them. Germline loops: CDR1 SGDLS, CDR2 YYNGEE. The CDR3 totals 15 residues. The CDR3 bases are TGTGCCAGCAGCGTGGTGGGGGTTAGCACAGATACGCAGTATTTT. The encoded protein is CASSVVGVSTDTQYF.

The J gene is TRBJ1-5, the V gene TRBV2; D is uncertain. This CDR3 is 15 amino acids long. V lost 7 bases to trimming and J lost 0 bases, with 13 bases between them. Germline CDR1 is SNHLY and CDR2 is FYNNEI. CDR3 region: CASKYGDNSNQPQHF. The CDR3 DNA reads as TGTGCCAGCAAGTACGGCGACAATAGCAATCAGCCCCAGCATTTT.

This clone was observed a handful of times. The CDR3 reads CASSSDRGDTGELFF. CDR3 bases: TGCGCCAGCAGCTCGGACAGGGGCGACACCGGGGAGCTGTTTTTT. The chain carries TRBV5-1 and TRBJ2-2, with 9 bases matching TRBD1. The CDR3 length is 15 residues. The germline V gene encodes CDR1 SGHRS and CDR2 YFSETQ. The junction had 3 bases not matched to a gene; V was cut back by 3 bases and J by 3 bases.

This chain links TRBV4-2 with TRBJ1-1, with 7 bases aligning to TRBD1. This CDR3 comprises 17 residues. Germline CDR1 LGHNA, CDR2 YNFKEQ. The trim removed 3 bases at V and 1 base at J, leaving 11 bases unmatched. Written as DNA, the CDR3 is TGTGCCAGCAGCCAGGCTGTAGGGGGACAGAGGAACACTGAAGCTTTCTTT. Residues: CASSQAVGGQRNTEAFF.

The J gene is TRBJ1-5, the V gene TRBV19; the D is unclear. This CDR3 is 16 amino acids long. The V and J ends lost 5 bases and 3 bases respectively, with 17 bases between them. The germline V gene has CDR1 LNHDA and CDR2 SQIVND (reference sequence). In nucleotides, the CDR3 is TGTGCCAGTAGTCCCAATATTGAGGATTACAATCAGCCCCAGCATTTT. This gives the protein CASSPNIEDYNQPQHF.

The CDR3 DNA is TGTGCCAGCAGCCCCGGCGGCCTCGAGCAGTTCTTC. Encoded protein: CASSPGGLEQFF. The V call is TRBV5-6, the J call TRBJ2-1; D not certain. The V gene lost 4 bases and the J gene lost 10 bases, with 12 bases spanning the gap. Germline CDR1 is SGHDT and CDR2 is YYEEEE. This CDR3 spans 12 amino acids.

The rearrangement uses TRBV5-1 and TRBJ2-2, with 13 bases matching TRBD2. CDR3 length: 17 residues. Germline V gene lookup returns CDR1 SGHRS and CDR2 YFSETQ. V gave up 0 bases and J gave up 6 bases; unmatched junction bases: 5. As DNA, the CDR3 is TGCGCCAGCAGCTTGGGACTAGCGGGAGGAGGTTCCGGGGAGCTGTTTTTT. Its translation is CASSLGLAGGGSGELFF.

J is TRBJ2-1 and V is TRBV6-1; D gene ambiguous. This CDR3 comprises 15 residues. With 8 bases removed from V and 1 base from J, the gap between germline ends came to 15 bases. Germline CDR1 and CDR2: MNHNS and SASEGT. CDR3 region: CASGERVGSYNEQFF. In DNA form, the CDR3 reads TGTGCCAGCGGGGAACGGGTGGGGTCCTACAATGAGCAGTTCTTC.

The chain recombines TRBV16 with TRBJ2-7; 10 bases line up with TRBD1. Unmatched junction bases numbered 10, after V lost 7 bases and J lost 4 bases. Germline V CDR1 and CDR2: KGHSY, FQNENV. CDR3 length: 15 residues. CDR3 loop: CASTTSGTGVYEQYF. CDR3 sequence (DNA): TGTGCCAGCACCACATCCGGGACAGGGGTTTACGAGCAGTACTTC.

The rearrangement joins TRBV19 to TRBJ2-1; 10 nucleotides align to TRBD2. CDR1 is LNHDA, CDR2 SQIVND, per germline (reference sequence). The CDR3 is made up of 17 amino acids. Losses at the gene ends were 1 base for V and 6 bases for J; bases not matched to a gene: 9. Here the CDR3 DNA reads TGTGCCAGTAGTATAGGGGGGCTAGCGGGAGCGGGCAATGAGCAGTTCTTC. It is translated as CASSIGGLAGAGNEQFF.

The chain is built from TRBV29-1 and TRBJ2-1; 11 positions match TRBD1. J lost 2 bases, V lost 0 bases, and 6 bases had no gene match. Per the germline V gene, CDR1 is SQVTM and CDR2 is ANQGSEA. This CDR3 region has 17 residues. The CDR3 region is CSVEEAPGQGAYNEQFF. The CDR3 DNA is TGCAGCGTTGAAGAAGCCCCGGGACAGGGGGCCTACAATGAGCAGTTCTTC.

This chain connects TRBV2 to TRBJ1-2; D unclear. The V and J ends lost 3 bases and 2 bases respectively, with 7 bases between them. This CDR3 comprises 13 residues. Germline CDR1 is SNHLY and CDR2 is FYNNEI. The CDR3 nucleotides read TGTGCCAGCAGTGAGTTGGGGAACTATGGCTACACCTTC. Translation gives CASSELGNYGYTF.

This clone has a handful of counts. The V and J genes are TRBV7-6 and TRBJ2-1, with 7 bases aligning to TRBD2. Germline assignment: CDR1 SGHVS and CDR2 FNYEAQ. The CDR3 covers 18 residues. Trimming took 5 bases from V and 7 from J; bases not matched to a gene: 20. The CDR3 loop is CASSRLWVGEGQANEQFF. The CDR3 DNA sequence: TGTGCCAGCAGCCGTTTGTGGGTCGGGGAGGGTCAGGCGAATGAGCAGTTCTTC.